These 27 T cell receptor beta chains were sequenced from one sample in a study of CD8 T cells in Susac syndrome. After extraction with the RNeasy kit, roughly 0.45 to 1 ug of the RNA was reverse transcribed using random hexamers. TCRdb re-analysed the immunoSEQ multiplex PCR reads in MiXCR, keeping a single row per CDR3 protein. The sample holds about 140,000 distinct CDR3 sequences, about 95% seen once. The sequencing input was CD4+ T cells from PBMCs. The receptors here all came from a human donor with multiple sclerosis.

The chain has TRBV6-5 and TRBJ2-7; D unresolved. The CDR3 is 14 residues long. Germline loops: CDR1 MNHEY, CDR2 SVGAGI. V was shortened by 6 bases and J by 2 bases, with 14 bases between the two germline ends. The CDR3 reads CASSPGGTTYEQYF. CDR3 in DNA: TGTGCCAGCAGCCCCGGTGGCACCACCTACGAGCAGTACTTC.

The chain uses TRBV29-1 and TRBJ1-3, with 7 bases that match TRBD1. J lost 4 bases, V lost 6 bases, and 6 bases had no gene match. The CDR3 is 13 amino acids. Germline V gene sequence: CDR1 SQVTM, CDR2 ANQGSEA. The CDR3 region is CSVAQGSGNTIYF. In DNA form, the CDR3 reads TGCAGCGTCGCACAGGGGTCCGGAAACACCATATATTTT.

The chain is built from TRBV20-1 and TRBJ2-5; 9 nucleotides agree with TRBD2. The CDR3 contains 15 residues. Germline V gene lookup returns CDR1 DFQATT and CDR2 SNEGSKA (reference sequence). The J segment lost 2 bases and the V segment lost 5 bases, leaving 9 bases of the junction unmatched. CDR3 region: CSAAKAAGGQETQYF. CDR3 nucleotides: TGCAGTGCTGCAAAGGCCGCGGGGGGGCAAGAGACCCAGTACTTC.

The CDR3 DNA reads as TGTGCCAGCAGTTTATTGGGGACTAGCGGGAGAAATGAGCAGTTCTTC. This sequence encodes CASSLLGTSGRNEQFF. The V gene is TRBV27, the J gene TRBJ2-1, with 14 nucleotides matching TRBD2. The CDR3 totals 16 residues. Looked up from germline, CDR1 is MNHEY and CDR2 is SMNVEV (reference sequence). The V gene end was trimmed by 1 base and the J gene end by 7 bases; junction bases not matched to a gene: 3.

The chain has TRBV20-1 and TRBJ1-4; no clear D gene. V gave up 3 bases and J gave up 0 bases, with 11 bases separating them. The CDR3 is 15 residues long. Looked up from germline, CDR1 is DFQATT and CDR2 is SNEGSKA (reference sequence). The CDR3 protein is CSASPPASTNEKLFF. In DNA form, the CDR3 reads TGCAGTGCTAGTCCACCGGCCTCAACTAATGAAAAACTGTTTTTT.

This rearrangement joins TRBV9 to TRBJ1-2, with 8 positions matching TRBD1. Germline CDR1 SGDLS, CDR2 YYNGEE. The trim removed 0 bases at V and 5 bases at J, leaving 3 bases unmatched. CDR3 size: 14 residues. This CDR3 is CASSVAGGGYGYTF. The CDR3, as DNA: TGTGCCAGCAGCGTAGCAGGGGGCGGGTATGGCTACACCTTC.

This chain joins TRBV29-1 and TRBJ2-2, with 7 bases fitting TRBD2. V was clipped by 1 base and J by 2 bases; unmatched bases: 4. Per germline, CDR1 SQVTM and CDR2 ANQGSEA. This CDR3 region has 15 residues. The CDR3 protein is CSVEGWEGNTGELFF. The CDR3 nucleotides read TGCAGCGTTGAAGGGTGGGAGGGAAACACCGGGGAGCTGTTTTTT.

The chain uses TRBV3-1 and TRBJ2-7, with 8 positions matching TRBD2. This CDR3 comprises 14 residues. Trimming at V came to 4 bases and at J to 6 bases, leaving 8 bases not matched to a gene. The V gene's germline CDR1 is LGHDT and CDR2 YNNKEL (reference sequence). The CDR3 loop reads CASSLGTSWFEQYF. In nucleotides, the CDR3 is TGTGCCAGCAGCCTGGGGACTAGTTGGTTCGAGCAGTACTTC.

In DNA, the CDR3 is TGCAGTCCCCAACTAGCGGGAGTGCACAATGAGCAGTTCTTC. This gives the protein CSPQLAGVHNEQFF. This rearrangement joins TRBV20-1 to TRBJ2-1, with 11 nucleotides matching TRBD2. This CDR3 is built from 14 residues. Germline values: CDR1 DFQATT, CDR2 SNEGSKA (reference sequence). V lost 8 bases and J lost 5; bases outside the gene matches: 8.

The V call is TRBV10-3, the J call TRBJ2-7, with TRBD1 identical over 10 bases. The CDR3 has 15 amino acids. V trimming: 3 bases; J trimming: 5 bases; junction bases outside the gene matches: 7. The V gene's germline CDR1 is ENHRY and CDR2 SYGVKD. The CDR3 bases are TGTGCCATCAGTGACGGGACAGGGGTCGGCAACGAGCAGTACTTC. Its protein product is CAISDGTGVGNEQYF.

The chain has TRBV20-1 and TRBJ2-1; 9 bases map to TRBD2. The V gene end was trimmed by 1 base and the J gene end by 7 bases; junction bases not matched to a gene: 11. Germline CDR1 reads DFQATT; CDR2 reads SNEGSKA (reference sequence). CDR3 size: 16 residues. CDR3 nucleotides: TGCAGTGCTAGAGTCTTTGCGGGGGGGCCTGGGAATGAGCAGTTCTTC. This codes for CSARVFAGGPGNEQFF.

This chain joins TRBV20-1 and TRBJ2-3; D is undetermined. CDR3 length: 12 amino acids. Germline-derived CDR1 and CDR2 are DFQATT and SNEGSKA (reference sequence). Trimming left V 2 bases short and J 2 bases short, with 5 bases between. As DNA, the CDR3 is TGCAGTGCTAGAACTACCACAGATACGCAGTATTTT. Its translation: CSARTTTDTQYF.

The V gene is TRBV4-1, the J gene TRBJ2-1; TRBD2 is a possible D gene (6 bases). CDR3 length: 15 amino acids. V was pared by 0 bases and J by 15 bases, with 21 bases between. Germline-derived CDR1 and CDR2 are MGHRA and YSYEKL. This chain's CDR3 is CASSQEGRPRGLMFF. CDR3 DNA sequence: TGCGCCAGCAGCCAAGAGGGCCGCCCTCGGGGACTCATGTTCTTC.

The chain joins TRBV12-3 or TRBV12-4 to TRBJ2-6, with unresolved D. The length of the CDR3 is 13 residues. Trimming removed 3 bases from V and 19 bases from J, with 19 bases in between. The CDR3 DNA follows: TGTGCCAGCAGTTTGGGCTCTGTATGGGGTAGTACTTTC. Translating it yields CASSLGSVWGSTF.

The chain has TRBV24-1 and TRBJ1-5, with a tentative D call TRBD1 (5 bases). Trimming pared 5 bases from V and 1 base from J, leaving 11 bases between. The germline V gene encodes CDR1 KGHDR and CDR2 SFDVKD. This CDR3 comprises 15 residues. The CDR3: CATSGRRDSNQPQHF. The CDR3 region has the DNA TGTGCCACCAGTGGGAGGAGGGACAGCAATCAGCCCCAGCATTTT.

This chain links TRBV28 with TRBJ2-2, with D tentatively TRBD2 (6 bases). Germline values: CDR1 MDHEN, CDR2 SYDVKM. Trimming removed 7 bases from V and 1 base from J, with 10 bases in between. The CDR3 has 14 amino acids. The CDR3 nucleotides read TGTGCCAGCAAGGGACTTCTGAACACCGGGGAGCTGTTTTTT. It is translated as CASKGLLNTGELFF.

The chain links TRBV3-1 to TRBJ2-1; D is perhaps TRBD2 (5 bases). Germline CDR1 and CDR2: LGHDT and YNNKEL (reference sequence). V was shortened by 3 bases and J by 8 bases, with 5 bases between the two germline ends. The length of the CDR3 is 11 residues. Written as DNA, the CDR3 is TGTGCCAGCAGCCAGCGGGATGAGCAGTTCTTC. Its translation is CASSQRDEQFF.

The chain employs TRBV4-1 and TRBJ1-6, with 7 bases lining up with TRBD1. The V and J ends lost 4 bases and 6 bases, in that order; junction bases with no gene match: 12. The CDR3 covers 17 residues. Looked up from germline, CDR1 is MGHRA and CDR2 is YSYEKL. The CDR3 loop is CASSRESETGSNSPLHF. The CDR3 DNA follows: TGCGCCAGCAGCCGGGAGTCTGAGACAGGGAGTAATTCACCCCTCCACTTT.

The chain uses TRBV5-4 and TRBJ2-5, with 8 bases aligning to TRBD2. The CDR3 has 14 residues. Trimming removed 4 bases from V and 3 bases from J; junction bases left unmatched: 5. Germline V lookup: CDR1 SGHNT, CDR2 YYREEE (reference sequence). The CDR3 DNA reads as TGTGCCAGCAGCCCGGGGGGGAGGGAAGAGACCCAGTACTTC. Translating it yields CASSPGGREETQYF.

The chain recombines TRBV30 with TRBJ2-7, with 8 bases matching TRBD1. CDR1 and CDR2 from the germline V gene are GTSNPN and SVGIG (reference sequence). V lost 7 bases to trimming and J lost 3 bases; unmatched junction nucleotides: 8. The CDR3 is made up of 13 amino acids. DNA for the CDR3: TGTGCCTTTCTAAGAGACAGGGGCTACGAGCAGTACTTC. It codes for CAFLRDRGYEQYF.

V and J are TRBV29-1 and TRBJ1-2, with D possibly TRBD1 on 5 matching bases. With 1 base removed from V and 2 bases from J, the gap between germline ends came to 17 bases. The germline V gene encodes CDR1 SQVTM and CDR2 ANQGSEA. This CDR3 has 16 amino acids. CDR3 amino acids: CSVEVGYGTVNYGYTF. The CDR3 DNA is TGCAGCGTTGAAGTGGGCTACGGGACGGTAAACTATGGCTACACCTTC.

The rearrangement links TRBV28 to TRBJ2-3, with 7 bases identical to TRBD1. The V gene's germline CDR1 is MDHEN and CDR2 SYDVKM. With V trimmed by 10 bases and J by 6 bases, 7 bases remained unmatched. This CDR3 has 12 amino acids. Here the CDR3 DNA reads TGTGCCACGAGACAGGGTGGTGATACGCAGTATTTT. Its protein product is CATRQGGDTQYF.

The chain is built from TRBV7-9 and TRBJ2-7; 8 bases line up with TRBD2. This CDR3 is 14 amino acids long. CDR1 SEHNR and CDR2 FQNEAQ come from the germline V gene (reference sequence). V dropped 5 bases and J dropped 0; count of bases not matched to a gene: 3. CDR3 residues: CASSHSGSSYEQYF. The CDR3 DNA sequence: TGTGCCAGCAGCCACAGCGGGAGCTCCTACGAGCAGTACTTC.

V is TRBV7-8 and J is TRBJ2-3; TRBD2 agrees at 8 bases. V gave up 3 bases and J gave up 2 bases; unmatched junction bases: 4. CDR1 is SGHVS and CDR2 is FQNEAQ in the germline V gene. CDR3 length equals 15 residues. CDR3 nucleotides: TGTGCCAGCAGCTTCTTTAGCGGGAACACAGATACGCAGTATTTT. The encoded protein is CASSFFSGNTDTQYF.

This clonotype has a single count. V is TRBV7-9 and J is TRBJ2-3, with 7 bases lining up with TRBD1. CDR3 size: 15 residues. The V gene's germline CDR1 is SEHNR and CDR2 FQNEAQ (reference sequence). The J segment lost 2 bases and the V segment lost 3 bases, leaving 5 bases of the junction unmatched. This CDR3 reads CASSFRTGPTDTQYF. CDR3 nucleotide sequence: TGTGCCAGCAGCTTCAGGACAGGCCCCACAGATACGCAGTATTTT.

This clonotype was found once. J is TRBJ2-2 and V is TRBV7-2; a possible D gene is TRBD2 (6 bases). V gave up 4 bases and J gave up 1 base, with 13 bases separating them. CDR1 and CDR2 (germline): SGHTA, FQGNSA. CDR3 length: 16 amino acids. In nucleotides, the CDR3 is TGTGCCAGCAGCTCCTCCGGGACTTTGAACACCGGGGAGCTGTTTTTT. Encoded protein: CASSSSGTLNTGELFF.

A single count supports this clonotype. This chain connects TRBV28 to TRBJ2-7; D is perhaps TRBD2 (6 bases). Germline V gives CDR1 MDHEN, CDR2 SYDVKM. Trimming cost V 3 bases and J 7 bases, with 19 bases left between them. The CDR3 runs 15 residues. This chain's CDR3 is CASSFRLRGTGEQYF. The CDR3 coding sequence is TGTGCCAGCAGTTTTAGGTTACGGGGGACGGGGGAGCAGTACTTC.